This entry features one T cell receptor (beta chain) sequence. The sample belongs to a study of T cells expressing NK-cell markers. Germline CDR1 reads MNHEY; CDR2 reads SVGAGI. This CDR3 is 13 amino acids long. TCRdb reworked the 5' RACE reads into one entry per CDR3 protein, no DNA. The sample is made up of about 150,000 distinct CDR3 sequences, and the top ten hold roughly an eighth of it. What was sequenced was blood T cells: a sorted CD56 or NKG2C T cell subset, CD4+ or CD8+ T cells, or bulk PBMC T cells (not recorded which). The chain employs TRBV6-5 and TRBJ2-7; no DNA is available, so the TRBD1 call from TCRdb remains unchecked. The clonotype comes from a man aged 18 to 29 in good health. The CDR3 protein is CASSYDRTYEQYF.